This T cell receptor beta chain was recorded in a study of blood T cell repertoires in COVID-19. Adults between roughly 18 and 89 years of age took part from more than 20 US areas. Participants classified as exposed had met a COVID-19 case within 2 weeks before study entry. Method: immunoSEQ multiplex PCR; TCRdb's copy keeps in-frame clones and lacks some. Counted here are under 450,000 clones, about 89% occurring once; the ten biggest clones make up about 0.9%. The CDR3 spans 14 residues. Germline V gives CDR1 SGHTA, CDR2 FQGNSA. The ends were cut back, 6 bases at V and 5 bases at J, with 15 bases in the middle.

Sequenced input: PBMCs or T cells enriched from blood (not recorded which). The TCR sequence derives from a middle-aged woman who had been exposed to COVID-19. The chain combines TRBV7-2 with TRBJ2-3, with unresolved D. CDR3 amino acids: CASRTGYRRDTQYF. The CDR3 DNA reads TGTGCCAGCAGGACTGGGTACCGGAGAGATACGCAGTATTTT.